Listed below are T cell receptor beta chains from one sample, sequenced in a study of spatial heterogeneity in lung cancer. Via MiXCR, TCRdb re-called the 5' RACE reads, giving one row per CDR3 protein. Of more than 20,000 distinct CDR3 sequences in the sample, about 2.7% were seen once. This material consisted of lung tumor tissue, taken at surgery. All receptors derive from a male donor with early-stage non-small cell lung cancer. The CDR3 runs from the conserved cysteine through the conserved F or W. A D gene is named only where the DNA matches it firmly. Clone size is not always given. Where it is, it says once, few, many or a class for expanded clones.

14	TRBV6-2/TRBV6-3	many	TRBJ1-1	TRBD1	CASSYSPRTGPAFF	TGTGCCAGCAGTTACTCGCCTCGGACAGGGCCGGCTTTCTTT
14	TRBV20-1	many	TRBJ2-3	.	CSAKGTFGADTQYF	TGCAGTGCTAAGGGAACATTTGGGGCAGATACGCAGTATTTT
17	TRBV9	many	TRBJ2-6	TRBD2	CASSKLAGGSGANVLTF	TGTGCCAGCAGCAAACTGGCGGGAGGTTCTGGGGCCAACGTCCTGACTTTC
17	TRBV7-8	many	TRBJ2-3	.	CASSLAHWAPATDTQYF	TGTGCCAGCAGCTTAGCGCACTGGGCCCCCGCGACAGATACGCAGTATTTT
16	TRBV7-3	many	TRBJ2-7	TRBD2	CASSLTAVGGNYEQYF	TGTGCCAGCAGCTTAACTGCAGTCGGGGGGAATTACGAGCAGTACTTC
12	TRBV27	many	TRBJ2-1	.	CASTGSYNEQFF	TGTGCCAGCACGGGCTCCTACAATGAGCAGTTCTTC
14	TRBV7-9	many	TRBJ1-1	.	CASSYTGLATEAFF	TGTGCCAGCAGCTATACAGGGTTGGCAACTGAAGCTTTCTTT
17	TRBV7-9	many	TRBJ1-1	.	CASSLVLGADMNTEAFF	TGTGCCAGCAGCTTAGTTCTAGGGGCAGACATGAACACTGAAGCTTTCTTT
15	TRBV18	many	TRBJ2-1	TRBD2	CASSPRGGTGNEQFF	TGTGCCAGCTCACCTAGGGGAGGGACGGGAAATGAGCAGTTCTTC
14	TRBV24-1	many	TRBJ2-7	.	CATSSWRVPYEQYF	TGTGCCACCAGCAGTTGGAGGGTACCCTACGAGCAGTACTTC
15	TRBV12-3/TRBV12-4	few	TRBJ2-5	TRBD1	CASSADRGGEETQYF	TGTGCCAGCAGTGCTGACAGGGGAGGAGAGGAGACCCAGTACTTC
15	TRBV7-9	many	TRBJ2-2	TRBD2	CASSSGTSATGELFF	TGTGCCAGCAGCTCCGGGACTAGCGCCACCGGGGAGCTGTTTTTT
14	TRBV6-5	many	TRBJ2-7	TRBD2	CASRSSGNTYEQYF	TGTGCCAGCAGGTCTAGCGGAAATACCTACGAGCAGTACTTC
14	TRBV23-1	many	TRBJ2-7	.	CASSPGPECWEQYF	TGCGCCAGCAGCCCCGGGCCGGAATGTTGGGAGCAGTACTTC
13	TRBV5-1	many	TRBJ1-1	.	CASSLAEGTEAFF	TGCGCCAGCAGCTTGGCCGAAGGTACTGAAGCTTTCTTT
15	TRBV20-1	medium-sized	TRBJ1-5	.	CSARDSQGQDGPQHF	TGCAGTGCTAGAGATTCGCAGGGGCAGGATGGGCCCCAGCATTTT
14	TRBV29-1	many	TRBJ2-6	.	CSVTPGSGANVLTF	TGCAGCGTTACCCCGGGCTCTGGGGCCAACGTCCTGACTTTC
13	TRBV27	many	TRBJ2-5	.	CASSRGPRETQYF	TGTGCCAGCAGCCGCGGACCCCGAGAGACCCAGTACTTC
15	TRBV24-1	many	TRBJ2-3	.	CATSDDRDSTDTQYF	TGTGCCACCAGTGACGACCGGGACTCAACAGATACGCAGTATTTT
17	TRBV24-1	many	TRBJ2-1	TRBD1	CATSEFKTGDSYNEQFF	TGTGCCACCAGTGAATTTAAGACAGGGGACTCCTACAATGAGCAGTTCTTC
15	TRBV30	many	TRBJ1-3	.	CAWSVDSYSGNTIYF	TGTGCCTGGAGTGTCGACAGCTACTCTGGAAACACCATATATTTT
15	TRBV20-1	many	TRBJ2-3	TRBD2	CSARATGGTTDTQYF	TGCAGTGCTAGAGCTACGGGAGGGACGACGGATACGCAGTATTTT
15	TRBV3-1	many	TRBJ1-2	TRBD1	CASGQGGFTGYGYTF	TGTGCCAGCGGACAGGGAGGATTTACTGGCTATGGCTACACCTTC
14	TRBV27	medium-sized	TRBJ2-3	.	CASRTPLGTDTQYF	TGTGCCAGCAGAACACCCTTGGGCACAGATACGCAGTATTTT
12	TRBV6-5	few	TRBJ2-2	.	CASSSGTGELFF	TGTGCCAGCAGCTCAGGGACCGGGGAGCTGTTTTTT
20	TRBV28	many	TRBJ2-2	TRBD2	CASSFTTVGLAGGNTGELFF	TGTGCCAGCAGTTTCACGACAGTGGGACTAGCGGGGGGAAACACCGGGGAGCTGTTTTTT
15	TRBV29-1	many	TRBJ2-7	.	CSVEEGLASGAVQYF	TGCAGCGTTGAAGAGGGGCTGGCTTCGGGGGCCGTGCAGTACTTC
16	TRBV5-4	many	TRBJ2-1	TRBD2	CASSWGLAGTISEQFF	TGTGCCAGCAGCTGGGGACTAGCGGGGACCATCTCTGAGCAGTTCTTC
15	TRBV19	medium-sized	TRBJ2-7	TRBD1	CASSRLPGQGYEQYF	TGTGCCAGTAGTAGGTTACCGGGACAGGGGTACGAGCAGTACTTC
15	TRBV7-3	medium-sized	TRBJ2-3	TRBD2	CASSVTSGETDTQYF	TGTGCCAGCAGCGTTACTAGCGGGGAGACAGATACGCAGTATTTT
15	TRBV27	many	TRBJ2-7	.	CASSFGQRLNYEQYF	TGTGCCAGCAGTTTTGGACAGAGACTTAACTACGAGCAGTACTTC
14	TRBV12-3/TRBV12-4	few	TRBJ2-6	.	CASSPSYGANVLTF	TGTGCCAGCAGTCCCTCTTATGGGGCCAACGTCCTGACTTTC
15	TRBV5-5	many	TRBJ2-3	TRBD2	CASRSFGGALDTQYF	TGTGCCAGCAGATCATTCGGGGGGGCCTTAGATACGCAGTATTTT
15	TRBV29-1	many	TRBJ1-2	TRBD1	CSVPGQSSVSPKQGF	TGCAGCGTACCGGGACAGTCAAGCGTCTCACCTAAACAGGGATTC
16	TRBV5-4	many	TRBJ1-4	.	CASSLASGVEGEKLFF	TGTGCCAGCAGCTTGGCGTCTGGCGTGGAGGGTGAAAAACTGTTTTTT
14	TRBV30	many	TRBJ1-5	.	CAWSVQGSNQPQHF	TGTGCCTGGAGTGTACAGGGTAGCAATCAGCCCCAGCATTTT
14	TRBV12-3/TRBV12-4	many	TRBJ2-7	TRBD1	CASSGQGGRNEQYF	TGTGCCAGCAGCGGACAGGGGGGTAGGAACGAGCAGTACTTC
12	TRBV7-2	.	TRBJ1-1	.	CASGGVGTEAFF	TGTGCCAGCGGGGGGGTCGGTACTGAAGCTTTCTTT
14	TRBV27	many	TRBJ2-7	TRBD2	CASSRGGGGYEQYF	TGTGCCAGCAGTCGGGGGGGCGGGGGCTACGAGCAGTACTTC
14	TRBV30	many	TRBJ1-5	.	CAWSLSQLNQPQHF	TGTGCCTGGAGTCTGAGTCAGCTCAATCAGCCCCAGCATTTT
15	TRBV6-5	many	TRBJ2-1	TRBD1	CASRTRDRASNEQFF	TGTGCCAGCAGGACGCGGGACAGGGCGAGTAATGAGCAGTTCTTC
13	TRBV29-1	many	TRBJ2-7	.	CSARQARRDEQYF	TGCAGCGCGCGGCAAGCCCGCCGGGACGAGCAGTACTTC
13	TRBV3-1	many	TRBJ2-5	.	CASSPQGAPTQYF	TGTGCCAGCAGCCCCCAGGGTGCTCCAACCCAGTACTTC
13	TRBV19	many	TRBJ1-5	.	CASSIKESQPQHF	TGTGCCAGTAGTATTAAGGAAAGTCAGCCCCAGCATTTT
17	TRBV19	many	TRBJ1-5	.	CASSIRRSPVDNQPQHF	TGTGCCAGTAGTATTCGGAGGAGCCCCGTGGACAATCAGCCCCAGCATTTT
11	TRBV29-1	many	TRBJ1-4	.	CSVVRGEKLFF	TGCAGCGTTGTTCGCGGGGAAAAACTGTTTTTT
12	TRBV7-9	many	TRBJ2-3	.	CASSLPWDTQYF	TGTGCCAGCAGCTTACCCTGGGATACGCAGTATTTT
15	TRBV12-3/TRBV12-4	many	TRBJ2-5	.	CASSLAQKRQEAQYF	TGTGCCAGCAGTTTAGCGCAGAAACGTCAAGAAGCCCAGTACTTC
14	TRBV7-2	medium-sized	TRBJ2-3	.	CASSPQGSTDTQYF	TGTGCCAGCAGCCCGCAGGGCTCCACAGATACGCAGTATTTT
14	TRBV7-6	many	TRBJ2-1	.	CASSLVPGLSWGFF	TGTGCCAGCAGCTTAGTACCGGGTCTTAGCTGGGGGTTCTTC
16	TRBV9	many	TRBJ1-6	.	CASSVVGDGPNSPLHF	TGTGCCAGCAGCGTAGTTGGGGACGGTCCGAATTCACCCCTCCACTTT
15	TRBV10-3	many	TRBJ2-5	.	CAISDSPGYQETQYF	TGTGCCATCAGTGATAGCCCAGGGTACCAAGAGACCCAGTACTTC
19	TRBV12-3/TRBV12-4	many	TRBJ2-5	.	CASSFRGKGLVGVQETQYF	TGTGCCAGCAGTTTCCGGGGTAAAGGGTTAGTCGGGGTTCAAGAGACCCAGTACTTC
12	TRBV2	many	TRBJ2-2	.	CASSGRGEELFF	TGTGCCAGCAGTGGCAGGGGTGAGGAGCTGTTTTTT
15	TRBV6-5	many	TRBJ1-3	.	CASSPFSNSGNTIYF	TGTGCCAGCAGCCCGTTCTCGAACTCTGGAAACACCATATATTTT
15	TRBV3-1	many	TRBJ2-1	.	CASSQDSRAGNEQFF	TGTGCCAGCAGCCAAGATTCGAGGGCTGGCAATGAGCAGTTCTTC
18	TRBV5-1	many	TRBJ2-3	.	CASSLSPGQGVSTDTQYF	TGCGCCAGCAGCTTGAGCCCCGGGCAGGGAGTAAGCACAGATACGCAGTATTTT
19	TRBV5-1	many	TRBJ1-1	TRBD1	CASSFGTVELLALNTEAFF	TGCGCCAGCAGCTTCGGGACAGTTGAGCTCTTAGCGCTTAACACTGAAGCTTTCTTT
13	TRBV5-1	many	TRBJ2-5	.	CASSPQGGETQYF	TGCGCCAGCAGCCCACAGGGTGGAGAGACCCAGTACTTC